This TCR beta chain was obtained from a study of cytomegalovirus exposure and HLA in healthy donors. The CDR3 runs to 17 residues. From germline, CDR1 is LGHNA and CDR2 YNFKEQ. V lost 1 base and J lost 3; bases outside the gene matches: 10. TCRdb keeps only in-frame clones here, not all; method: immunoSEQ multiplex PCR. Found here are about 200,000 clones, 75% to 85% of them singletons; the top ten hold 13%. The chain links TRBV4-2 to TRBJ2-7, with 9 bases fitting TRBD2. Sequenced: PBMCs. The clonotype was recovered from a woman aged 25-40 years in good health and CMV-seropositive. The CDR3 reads CASSQVGDSGSFYEQYF. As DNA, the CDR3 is TGTGCCAGCAGCCAAGTTGGTGATAGCGGGAGCTTCTACGAGCAGTACTTC.